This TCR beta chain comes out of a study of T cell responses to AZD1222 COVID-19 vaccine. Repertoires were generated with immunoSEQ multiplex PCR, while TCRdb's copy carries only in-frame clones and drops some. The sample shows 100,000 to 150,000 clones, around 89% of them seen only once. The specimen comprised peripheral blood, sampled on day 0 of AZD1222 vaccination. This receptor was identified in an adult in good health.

CDR3: CASGAGRSYEQYF. CDR3 coding DNA: TGTGCCAGCGGCGCGGGACGGAGCTACGAGCAGTACTTC. This chain joins TRBV12-3 or TRBV12-4 and TRBJ2-7, with a weak D call TRBD2 (6 bases). The ends were cut back, 8 bases at V and 3 bases at J, with 14 bases in the middle. The CDR3 totals 13 residues.